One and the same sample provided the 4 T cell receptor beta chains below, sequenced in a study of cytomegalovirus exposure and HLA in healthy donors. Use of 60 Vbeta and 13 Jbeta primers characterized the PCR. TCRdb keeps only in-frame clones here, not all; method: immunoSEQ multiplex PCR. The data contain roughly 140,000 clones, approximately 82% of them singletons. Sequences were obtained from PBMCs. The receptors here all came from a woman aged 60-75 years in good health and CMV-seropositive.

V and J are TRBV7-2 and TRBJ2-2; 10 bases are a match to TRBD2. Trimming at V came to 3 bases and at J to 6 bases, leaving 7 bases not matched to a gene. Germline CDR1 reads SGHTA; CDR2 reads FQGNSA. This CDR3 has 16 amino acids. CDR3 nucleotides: TGTGCCAGCAGCTTTACTTTAGCGGGAGGCCCCGGGGAGCTGTTTTTT. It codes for CASSFTLAGGPGELFF.

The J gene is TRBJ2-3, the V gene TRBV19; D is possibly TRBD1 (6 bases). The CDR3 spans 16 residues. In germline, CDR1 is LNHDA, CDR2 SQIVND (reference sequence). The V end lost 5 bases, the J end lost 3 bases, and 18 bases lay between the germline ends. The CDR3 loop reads CASSGTRTDLTDTQYF. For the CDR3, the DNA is TGTGCCAGTAGTGGGACGCGGACAGATTTAACAGATACGCAGTATTTT.

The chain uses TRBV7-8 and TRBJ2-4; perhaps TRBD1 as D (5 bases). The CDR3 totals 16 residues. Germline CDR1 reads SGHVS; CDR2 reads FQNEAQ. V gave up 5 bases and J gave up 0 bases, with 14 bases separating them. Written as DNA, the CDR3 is TGTGCCAGCAGCGGTCGGACAAATATAGCCAAAAACATTCAGTACTTC. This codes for CASSGRTNIAKNIQYF. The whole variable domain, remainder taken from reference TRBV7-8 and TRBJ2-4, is GAGVSQSPRYKVAKRGQDVALRCDPISGHVSLFWYQQALGQGPEFLTYFQNEAQLDKSGLPSDRFFAERPEGSVSTLKIQRTQQEDSAVYLCASSGRTNIAKNIQYFGAGTRLSVL.

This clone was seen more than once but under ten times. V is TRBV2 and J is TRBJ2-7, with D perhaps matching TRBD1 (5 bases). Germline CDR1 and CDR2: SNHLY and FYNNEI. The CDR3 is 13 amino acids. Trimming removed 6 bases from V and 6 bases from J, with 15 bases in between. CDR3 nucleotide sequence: TGTGCCAGCAGGTACGATAAGGGGTTCGAGCAGTACTTC. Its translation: CASRYDKGFEQYF.